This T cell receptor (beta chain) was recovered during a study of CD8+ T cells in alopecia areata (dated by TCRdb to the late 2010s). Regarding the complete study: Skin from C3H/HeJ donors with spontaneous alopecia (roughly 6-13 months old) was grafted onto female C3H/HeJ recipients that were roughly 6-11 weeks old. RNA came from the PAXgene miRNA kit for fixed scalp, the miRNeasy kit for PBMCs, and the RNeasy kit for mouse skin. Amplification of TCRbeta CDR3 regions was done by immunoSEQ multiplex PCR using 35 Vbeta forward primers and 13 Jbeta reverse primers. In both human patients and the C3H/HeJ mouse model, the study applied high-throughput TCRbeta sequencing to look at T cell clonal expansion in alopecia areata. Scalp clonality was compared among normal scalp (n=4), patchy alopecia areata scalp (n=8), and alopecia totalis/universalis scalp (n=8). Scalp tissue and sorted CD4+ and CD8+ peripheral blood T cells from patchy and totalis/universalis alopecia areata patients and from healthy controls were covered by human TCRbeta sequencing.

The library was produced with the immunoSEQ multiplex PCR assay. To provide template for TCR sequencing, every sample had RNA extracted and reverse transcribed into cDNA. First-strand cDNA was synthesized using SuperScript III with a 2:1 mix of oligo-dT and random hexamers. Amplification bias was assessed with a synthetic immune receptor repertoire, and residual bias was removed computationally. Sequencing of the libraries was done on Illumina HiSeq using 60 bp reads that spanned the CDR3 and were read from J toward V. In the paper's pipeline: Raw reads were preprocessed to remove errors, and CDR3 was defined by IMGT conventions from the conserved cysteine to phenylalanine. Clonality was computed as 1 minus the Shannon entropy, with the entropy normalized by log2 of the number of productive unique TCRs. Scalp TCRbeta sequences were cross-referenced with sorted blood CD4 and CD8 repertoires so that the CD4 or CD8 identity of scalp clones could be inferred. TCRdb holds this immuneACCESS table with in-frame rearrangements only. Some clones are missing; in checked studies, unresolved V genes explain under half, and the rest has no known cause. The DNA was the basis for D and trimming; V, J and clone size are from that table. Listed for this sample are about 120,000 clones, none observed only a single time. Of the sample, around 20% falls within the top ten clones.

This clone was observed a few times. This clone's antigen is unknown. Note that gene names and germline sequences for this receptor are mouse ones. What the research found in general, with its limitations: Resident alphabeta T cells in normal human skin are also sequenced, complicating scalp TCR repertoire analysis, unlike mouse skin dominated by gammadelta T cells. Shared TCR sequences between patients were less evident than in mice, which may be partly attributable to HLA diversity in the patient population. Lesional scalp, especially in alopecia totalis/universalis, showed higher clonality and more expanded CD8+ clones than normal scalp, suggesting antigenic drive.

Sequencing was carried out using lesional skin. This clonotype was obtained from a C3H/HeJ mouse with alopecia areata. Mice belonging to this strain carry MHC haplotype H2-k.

The CDR3 bases that were read are TGTGCCAGCAGTTGGGGACAGGGGGCTGAC. Protein translation: CASSWGQGAD. The whole CDR3 sequence reads CASSWGQGADTQYF. The chain was built from TRBV14 and TRBJ2-5, and 12 junction bases match TRBD1. The read ends 4 residues before the CDR3 terminus; that terminus is restored from the germline J gene. Looking up the germline V gene yields CDR1 SGHDT and CDR2 FRDEAV. The CDR3, from cysteine to phenylalanine, totals 14 residues. Of the CDR3's DNA, 30 bases were read; they are in frame from base 1.